The sequence of this TCR beta chain was determined in a study of cytomegalovirus exposure and HLA in healthy donors. Study results and caveats: That first-cohort TCR clusters tended to co-occur in the 90 to 150 validation repertoires was found in a later analysis.

Germline loops: CDR1 SGHAT, CDR2 FQNNGV. With V trimmed by 5 bases and J by 6 bases, 8 bases remained unmatched. The CDR3 covers 15 residues. Points on this clone: Its antigen is currently unknown.

Generated by immunoSEQ multiplex PCR, the TCRdb table keeps only in-frame clones and is missing some. This sample has under 140,000 clones, with roughly 87% found just once. The rearrangement links TRBV11-2 to TRBJ2-3, with 10 nucleotides matching TRBD2. The TCR was taken from a woman between 18 and 30 years old in good health and CMV-seronegative. The sequencing input was PBMCs. The CDR3 region has the DNA TGTGCCAGCAGCGATAGCGGGAGGCCCTACGATACGCAGTATTTT. It encodes CASSDSGRPYDTQYF.